These 4 T cell receptor beta chains came from one sample sequenced in a study of identical twins. TCRdb reprocessed the 5' RACE reads with MiXCR, giving one entry per CDR3 protein. Among 450,000 or so distinct CDR3 sequences listed, about 24% were seen once. These sequences were also reported in another study, on T cells expressing NK-cell markers.

Specimen: CD4+ T cells sorted from blood. The receptors were sampled from a woman aged 18-29 years in good health.

The chain employs TRBV30 and TRBJ2-4; 11 positions match TRBD1. J gave up 8 bases and V 4 bases, and 13 bases lay outside the gene matches. The CDR3 sequence is 16 residues long. The germline V gene encodes CDR1 GTSNPN and CDR2 SVGIG (reference sequence). The CDR3 sequence is CAWTRGGTGGQDIQYF. The CDR3 nucleotides are TGTGCCTGGACCCGGGGCGGGACAGGGGGACAGGACATTCAGTACTTC.

The chain joins TRBV20-1 to TRBJ2-5; 11 bases line up with TRBD2. Germline trimming cut 0 bases from V and 4 bases from J; bases unmatched to any gene: 7. CDR1 DFQATT and CDR2 SNEGSKA come from the germline V gene (reference sequence). The CDR3 spans 16 residues. The CDR3 protein is CSARDDTSGSRETQYF. The CDR3 DNA is TGCAGTGCTAGAGACGACACTAGCGGGAGCCGAGAGACCCAGTACTTC.

Ten or more counts support this clonotype. The chain couples TRBV20-1 to TRBJ1-6; no firm D call. From germline, CDR1 is DFQATT and CDR2 SNEGSKA (reference sequence). The length of the CDR3 is 16 residues. Trimming pared 0 bases from V and 0 bases from J, leaving 9 bases between. The CDR3 coding sequence is TGCAGTGCTAGAGATCTGACCAGCTCCTATAATTCACCCCTCCACTTT. Protein product: CSARDLTSSYNSPLHF.

This sequence joins TRBV28 and TRBJ2-7; tentatively, D is TRBD1 (5 bases). Looked up from germline, CDR1 is MDHEN and CDR2 is SYDVKM. This CDR3 is built from 12 residues. V was clipped by 6 bases and J by 9 bases, with 15 bases between them. CDR3 nucleotide sequence: TGTGCCAGCAGCTTGACAGATTTGGGGCAGTACTTC. Its protein product is CASSLTDLGQYF.